This T cell receptor beta chain was profiled in a study of cytomegalovirus exposure and HLA in healthy donors. Overall study findings and caveats: An analysis was carried out at a later point. It showed that HLA-associated TCR beta chains were more clonally expanded than equally common non-associated chains. A later analysis appeared to link common viral pathogens to several of the most significant clusters.

This clone came up once. Its target is not known. The CDR3 extends over 13 amino acids. V gave up 6 bases and J gave up 4 bases, with 9 bases separating them. The germline CDR1 and CDR2 sequences are LNHDA and SQIVND (reference sequence). A multiplex PCR was run with 60 Vbeta primers and 13 Jbeta primers. Measured with immunoSEQ multiplex PCR; TCRdb has only the in-frame clones, and not every one. The sample has around 90,000 clones, 55% to 65% seen once. Specimen: PBMCs. The gene calls are TRBV19 and TRBJ2-2, with D uncertain. This receptor was identified in a human donor in good health. DNA of the CDR3: TGTGCCAGTAGGATCCGAGCCACCGGGGAGCTGTTTTTT. Translating gives CASRIRATGELFF.